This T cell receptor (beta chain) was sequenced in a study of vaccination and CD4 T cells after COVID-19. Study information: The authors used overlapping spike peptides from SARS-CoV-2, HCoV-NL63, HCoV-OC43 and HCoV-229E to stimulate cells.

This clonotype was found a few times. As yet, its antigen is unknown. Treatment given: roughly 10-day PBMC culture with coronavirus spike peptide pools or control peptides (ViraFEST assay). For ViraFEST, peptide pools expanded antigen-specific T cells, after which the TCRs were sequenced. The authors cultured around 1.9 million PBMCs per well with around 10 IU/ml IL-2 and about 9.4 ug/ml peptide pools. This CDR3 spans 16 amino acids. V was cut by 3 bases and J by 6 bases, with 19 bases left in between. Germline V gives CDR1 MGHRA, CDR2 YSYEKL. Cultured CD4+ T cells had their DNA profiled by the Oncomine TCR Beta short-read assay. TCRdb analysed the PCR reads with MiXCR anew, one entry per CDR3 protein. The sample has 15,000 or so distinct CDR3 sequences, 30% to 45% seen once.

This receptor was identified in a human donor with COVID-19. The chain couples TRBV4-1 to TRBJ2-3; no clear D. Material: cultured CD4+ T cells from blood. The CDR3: CASSHNRAESLDTQYF. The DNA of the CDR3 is TGCGCCAGCAGCCACAACCGGGCCGAAAGTTTGGATACGCAGTATTTT.